The T cell receptor beta chain described here comes from a study of CD8 T cells in ankylosing spondylitis. Overall study results and limits: There was reportedly significant enrichment of clones that were disease-linked in matched ankylosing spondylitis synovial fluid.

TCRdb itself ran the 5' RACE reads through MiXCR, one entry per CDR3 protein. The table shows a few hundred thousand distinct CDR3 sequences, with around a tenth occurring only once. This clonotype came up many times. Its antigen is not identified. Germline V lookup: CDR1 MGHRA, CDR2 YSYEKL. This CDR3 is built from 15 residues. V gave up 5 bases and J gave up 4 bases, with 15 bases separating them. The rearrangement joins TRBV4-1 to TRBJ1-3; unclear D gene. Sequences were obtained from blood, either unsorted or a sorted T cell fraction (not recorded which). The clonotype was recovered from a male donor with ankylosing spondylitis or in good health (not recorded which). The CDR3 DNA reads as TGCGCCAGCAGCAAAAGAGAGGGCGGCGGAAACACCATATATTTT. This gives the protein CASSKREGGGNTIYF.